This T cell receptor beta chain was sequenced for a study of cytomegalovirus exposure and HLA in healthy donors. Overall study findings and caveats: Listed as cytomegalovirus-associated were 164 TCR beta chains.

About this clone itself: Its antigen is undetermined.

The CDR3 runs 13 residues. V lost 5 bases, J lost 9 bases, and 17 bases lay in between. Germline V lookup: CDR1 SGHVS, CDR2 FQNEAQ. Sequencing was performed with immunoSEQ multiplex PCR; in TCRdb, only in-frame clones are kept and a portion is missing. The sample has under 250,000 clones; 87% are singletons. The chain has TRBV7-8 and TRBJ2-7; D ambiguous. The sample comprised PBMCs. The TCR originated in a woman under 30 in good health and CMV-seropositive. The CDR3, as DNA: TGTGCCAGCAGCCCCCGCGTTTCTGCTCTGCAGTACTTC. Its translation: CASSPRVSALQYF.